One and the same sample provided the 14 T cell receptor beta chains below, sequenced in a study of post-analysis software for immune sequencing data. Study-level points and caveats: In patients, four to six TRBV segments were more frequent than in controls, with TRBV5-6, TRBV5-1 and TRBV20-1 among them.

TCR beta cDNA libraries included unique molecular identifiers. TCRdb reanalysed the PCR reads using MiXCR and keeps one entry per CDR3 protein. This table holds about 620,000 distinct CDR3 sequences, roughly 47% found once. Their target antigens are unknown. The sample taken for sequencing was blood. The receptors were sampled from a girl aged 10 to 17 with multiple sclerosis.

This rearrangement joins TRBV5-1 to TRBJ2-4; possible D gene TRBD2, 6 bases. The tail of the sequence fits TRBJ2-7 better, so the J call may be wrong. Germline values: CDR1 SGHRS, CDR2 YFSETQ. This CDR3 contains 16 residues. CDR3 in amino acids: CASSSGTASLRYEQYF. CDR3 nucleotide sequence: TGCGCCAGCAGCTCGGGGACTGCTTCCCTACGCTACGAGCAGTACTTC.

The chain has TRBV5-4 and TRBJ1-1; no clear D. The ends were cut back, 4 bases at V and 2 bases at J, with 9 bases in the middle. The CDR3 covers 13 residues. Germline CDR1 reads SGHNT; CDR2 reads YYREEE (reference sequence). For the CDR3, the DNA is TGTGCCAGCAGCCGATCGCCCAACACTGAAGCTTTCTTT. Protein product: CASSRSPNTEAFF.

The chain combines TRBV20-1 with TRBJ2-5, with TRBD2 identical over 11 bases. This CDR3 comprises 16 residues. CDR1 is DFQATT and CDR2 is SNEGSKA in the germline V gene (reference sequence). V gave up 1 base and J gave up 5 bases; unmatched junction bases: 9. Here the CDR3 reads CSARVAGGLVRETQYF. CDR3 bases: TGCAGTGCTAGAGTAGCGGGGGGGCTCGTACGGGAGACCCAGTACTTC.

The chain joins TRBV29-1 to TRBJ1-1, with 8 bases fitting TRBD1. The germline gives CDR1 SQVTM, CDR2 ANQGSEA. The CDR3 sequence is 13 residues long. V trimming: 6 bases; J trimming: 4 bases; junction bases outside the gene matches: 7. The CDR3 bases are TGCAGCGTGGAATCGGACAGGGCCACTGAAGCTTTCTTT. Protein: CSVESDRATEAFF.

This chain uses TRBV12-3 or TRBV12-4 with TRBJ2-7, with D unclear. CDR3 length: 15 residues. With 6 bases removed from V and 0 bases from J, the gap between germline ends came to 15 bases. CDR3 region: CASSQEHCSSYEQYF. As DNA, the CDR3 is TGTGCCAGCAGCCAGGAACACTGTAGCTCCTACGAGCAGTACTTC.

The chain's CDR3 is CASSLIPIVTEAFF. The CDR3 nucleotides are TGTGCCAGCAGCTTAATTCCTATCGTCACTGAAGCTTTCTTT. The genes are TRBV11-2 and TRBJ1-1; D is unresolved. Germline CDR1 SGHAT, CDR2 FQNNGV. The CDR3 is 14 amino acids. Trimming stripped 2 bases from V and 4 bases from J, with 11 bases between.

The V call is TRBV12-3 or TRBV12-4, the J call TRBJ2-1; 7 nucleotides agree with TRBD2. Losses at the gene ends were 6 bases for V and 14 bases for J; bases not matched to a gene: 19. This CDR3 comprises 15 residues. CDR3 DNA sequence: TGTGCCAGCAGCCCCTCGACCCAAGCGGGATTGACCGAGTTCTTC. Its translation is CASSPSTQAGLTEFF.

This clonotype was recorded at least ten times. The rearrangement uses TRBV7-8 and TRBJ2-5; maybe TRBD2 (5 bases). V was shortened by 5 bases and J by 5 bases, with 9 bases between the two germline ends. This CDR3 spans 12 amino acids. CDR1 is SGHVS and CDR2 is FQNEAQ in the germline V gene. CDR3 nucleotides: TGTGCCAGCAGCCGCAGGAGGGAGACCCAGTACTTC. Translating it yields CASSRRRETQYF.

The rearrangement joins TRBV5-1 to TRBJ2-3; weak D call: TRBD2 (6 bases). Germline V gives CDR1 SGHRS, CDR2 YFSETQ. The CDR3 contains 14 residues. Trimming took off 5 bases at V and 4 bases at J, with 14 bases between the two ends. The chain's CDR3 is CASSFRRDPDTQYF. The DNA of the CDR3 is TGCGCCAGCAGTTTCAGGAGGGACCCAGATACGCAGTATTTT.

The chain carries TRBV20-1 and TRBJ1-5; perhaps TRBD1 as D (5 bases). Between the trimmed V and J ends, which lost 0 bases and 10 bases, there was a span of 19 bases. Germline CDR1 DFQATT, CDR2 SNEGSKA (reference sequence). The CDR3 is made up of 15 amino acids. The CDR3 nucleotides read TGCAGTGCTAGAGAGGGGGGTCGTCAGGCAGGCCCCCAGCATTTT. It yields the protein CSAREGGRQAGPQHF.

The sample holds a few counts of this clonotype. This chain joins TRBV18 and TRBJ1-6; 8 bases match TRBD1. Germline CDR1 reads KGHSH; CDR2 reads LQKENI. This CDR3 comprises 18 residues. The junction had 11 bases not matched to a gene; V was cut back by 3 bases and J by 4 bases. The CDR3 loop reads CASSPIFDRGVYNSPLHF. The CDR3 bases are TGTGCCAGCTCACCTATTTTCGACAGGGGTGTATATAATTCACCCCTCCACTTT.

The chain carries TRBV9 and TRBJ2-7, with 9 bases identical to TRBD2. CDR3 length: 15 amino acids. V lost 2 bases, J lost 4 bases, and 7 bases stayed unmatched. From germline, CDR1 is SGDLS and CDR2 YYNGEE. CDR3 in DNA: TGTGCCAGCAGCGTCTCGACTAGCGGCAGTTACGAGCAGTACTTC. Translating it yields CASSVSTSGSYEQYF.

The chain is built from TRBV5-1 and TRBJ1-2; weak D call: TRBD1 (6 bases). CDR1 is SGHRS, CDR2 YFSETQ, per germline. The CDR3 extends over 14 amino acids. The V end lost 3 bases, the J end lost 2 bases, and 11 bases lay between the germline ends. The CDR3 DNA is TGCGCCAGCAGCTCCCCGGGACACAACTATGGCTACACCTTC. Protein product: CASSSPGHNYGYTF.

This rearrangement joins TRBV12-3 or TRBV12-4 to TRBJ2-3; D gene uncertain. Deletions cut 5 bases from V and 0 bases from J, with 12 bases between. The CDR3 sequence is 15 residues long. CDR3 sequence (DNA): TGTGCCAGCAGTAAACTATTACTGAGCACAGATACGCAGTATTTT. Translating it yields CASSKLLLSTDTQYF.